This is a list of T cell receptor beta chains from one sample in a study of blood T cell repertoires in COVID-19. The method was immunoSEQ multiplex PCR; TCRdb's version includes in-frame clones alone and lacks a portion of them. The data show under 200,000 clones, over 75% seen once. The sample taken for sequencing was PBMCs or T cells enriched from blood (not recorded which). The source of these receptors is a woman aged 50 to 60 who had recovered from COVID-19. CDR3s include the opening cysteine and the closing phenylalanine or tryptophan. Fields, in order: J gene, V gene, D gene, clone size, CDR3 DNA, CDR3 protein. The D gene is left open where the match is weak. Where a row states a size, it is once, few, many or the class of an expanded clone; other rows omit it.

J: TRBJ2-1; V: TRBV10-3; D: TRBD2; size: .; DNA: TGTGCCATCAGGACTAGCGGGAGTTCTGAGCAGTTCTTC; CDR3: CAIRTSGSSEQFF
J: TRBJ2-7; V: TRBV4-1; D: TRBD1; size: few; DNA: TGCGCCAGCAGCCAAGACCGAGCTGCGACAGGGACCTACGAGCAGTACTTC; CDR3: CASSQDRAATGTYEQYF
J: TRBJ1-5; V: TRBV4-3; D: TRBD1; size: once; DNA: TGCGCCAGCAGCCAAGGGACAGGGTTCGATCAGCCCCAGCATTTT; CDR3: CASSQGTGFDQPQHF
J: TRBJ2-1; V: TRBV15; D: .; size: .; DNA: TGTGCCACCAGCAGAGAGGGAGGCTACTCAAACAGCTACAATGAGCAGTTCTTC; CDR3: CATSREGGYSNSYNEQFF
J: TRBJ1-5; V: TRBV2; D: .; size: few; DNA: TGTGCCAGCAGTGCAGATAGCAATCAGCCCCAGCATTTT; CDR3: CASSADSNQPQHF
J: TRBJ2-5; V: TRBV6-2/TRBV6-3; D: .; size: .; DNA: TGTGCCAGCAGTTACTTGGACTTAAAAGAGACCCAGTACTTC; CDR3: CASSYLDLKETQYF
J: TRBJ2-3; V: TRBV10-1; D: TRBD2; size: .; DNA: TGCGCCAGCAGTGACCTAGCGGGAGGGCCGTCAAGTACAGATACGCAGTATTTT; CDR3: CASSDLAGGPSSTDTQYF
J: TRBJ2-3; V: TRBV2; D: TRBD2; size: .; DNA: TGTGCCTCTGGGACTAGCAGCCGTTGGGGCACAGATACGCAGTATTTT; CDR3: CASGTSSRWGTDTQYF
J: TRBJ2-5; V: TRBV5-8; D: .; size: .; DNA: TGTGCCAGCAGCTTGGGGGCACAAGCCGGGGGAGAGACCCAGTACTTC; CDR3: CASSLGAQAGGETQYF
J: TRBJ2-3; V: TRBV11-3; D: TRBD2; size: .; DNA: TGTGCCAGCAGCGGTGGCGGGAGCTCTTCAGATACGCAGTATTTT; CDR3: CASSGGGSSSDTQYF
J: TRBJ2-7; V: TRBV7-2; D: TRBD2; size: few; DNA: TGTGCCAGCAGCTTGAGCGGGAGAGTCTTTGTAGCCGCGTCCTACGAGCAGTACTTC; CDR3: CASSLSGRVFVAASYEQYF
J: TRBJ2-1; V: TRBV2; D: TRBD2; size: .; DNA: TGTGCCAGCACCCAGGGACTAGCGGGAGGCTCCTACAATGAGCAGTTCTTC; CDR3: CASTQGLAGGSYNEQFF
J: TRBJ1-4; V: TRBV6-5; D: .; size: .; DNA: TGTGCCAGCAGTTACCTCCTAGGCCAGGGTCACGAAAAACTGTTTTTT; CDR3: CASSYLLGQGHEKLFF
J: TRBJ1-5; V: TRBV27; D: .; size: .; DNA: TGTGCCAGCAGTGGGGCCAATCAGCCCCAGCATTTT; CDR3: CASSGANQPQHF
J: TRBJ1-2; V: TRBV7-2; D: .; size: .; DNA: TGTGCCAGCAGCCCTCGGACAGCTAGTGACTATGGCTACACCTTC; CDR3: CASSPRTASDYGYTF
J: TRBJ1-2; V: TRBV5-1; D: .; size: few; DNA: TGCGCCAGCAGCGCCGACCAGGGAGGGTATGGCTACACCTTC; CDR3: CASSADQGGYGYTF
J: TRBJ1-1; V: TRBV4-1; D: .; size: .; DNA: TGCGCCAGCAGCCAAGAATCGGTTAACACTGAAGCTTTCTTT; CDR3: CASSQESVNTEAFF
J: TRBJ2-3; V: TRBV28; D: TRBD1; size: .; DNA: TGTGCCAGCAGCTCTAACAGGGGATCAGATACGCAGTATTTT; CDR3: CASSSNRGSDTQYF
J: TRBJ2-1; V: TRBV11-2; D: .; size: once; DNA: TGTGCCAGCAGCTTAGGGCGGAGACTTCACAATGAGCAGTTCTTC; CDR3: CASSLGRRLHNEQFF
J: TRBJ1-2; V: TRBV11-2; D: .; size: .; DNA: TGTGCCAGCAGCTTAAACCCGGGCGGGGGCTATGGCTACACCTTC; CDR3: CASSLNPGGGYGYTF
J: TRBJ1-5; V: TRBV6-5; D: TRBD1; size: once; DNA: TGTGCCAGCAACAGGGGGAATAACGATCAGCCCCAGCATTTT; CDR3: CASNRGNNDQPQHF
J: TRBJ1-1; V: TRBV18; D: .; size: .; DNA: TGTGCCAGCTCATCAAGCCTTGTGTCAAGCACTGAAGCTTTCTTT; CDR3: CASSSSLVSSTEAFF
J: TRBJ2-7; V: TRBV11-1; D: .; size: few; DNA: TGTGCCAGCAGCTTAAATATAGGGGGGGACTACGAGCAGTACTTC; CDR3: CASSLNIGGDYEQYF
J: TRBJ1-2; V: TRBV5-5; D: TRBD1; size: .; DNA: TGTGCCAGCAACCCGCTGGGGCAGGGGGCGCAGGGCTACACCTTC; CDR3: CASNPLGQGAQGYTF
J: TRBJ2-2; V: TRBV28; D: TRBD2; size: .; DNA: TGTGCCAGCAGTTTATCCCCGGCGGGGGGGAACACCGGGGAGCTGTTTTTT; CDR3: CASSLSPAGGNTGELFF
J: TRBJ1-1; V: TRBV6-5; D: .; size: few; DNA: TGTGCCAGCAGTTTCCAGGGAACTGAAGCTTTCTTT; CDR3: CASSFQGTEAFF
J: TRBJ2-1; V: TRBV6-4; D: TRBD2; size: medium-sized; DNA: TGTGCCAGCAGTTCTACTAGCGGCTCCTACAATGAGCAGTTCTTC; CDR3: CASSSTSGSYNEQFF
J: TRBJ2-6; V: TRBV28; D: .; size: .; DNA: TGTGCCAGCGGGTCAGGGTCCTCTGGGGCCAACGTCCTGACTTTC; CDR3: CASGSGSSGANVLTF
J: TRBJ2-6; V: TRBV18; D: TRBD1; size: .; DNA: TGTGCCAGCTCACCCCAGGGACAGGGGGTTGGGGCCAACGTCCTGACTTTC; CDR3: CASSPQGQGVGANVLTF
J: TRBJ2-1; V: TRBV25-1; D: .; size: .; DNA: TGTGCCAGCAGTGAAGGGGGGACCAATGAGCAGTTCTTC; CDR3: CASSEGGTNEQFF
J: TRBJ2-1; V: TRBV2; D: .; size: .; DNA: TGTGCCAGCAGCAGCAGGCCAGGGGTTGGGACCAATGAGCAGTTCTTC; CDR3: CASSSRPGVGTNEQFF
J: TRBJ1-5; V: TRBV4-1; D: TRBD1; size: .; DNA: TGCGCCAGCAGCCAAGAGGAGGGGACAGGTAATCAGCCCCAGCATTTT; CDR3: CASSQEEGTGNQPQHF